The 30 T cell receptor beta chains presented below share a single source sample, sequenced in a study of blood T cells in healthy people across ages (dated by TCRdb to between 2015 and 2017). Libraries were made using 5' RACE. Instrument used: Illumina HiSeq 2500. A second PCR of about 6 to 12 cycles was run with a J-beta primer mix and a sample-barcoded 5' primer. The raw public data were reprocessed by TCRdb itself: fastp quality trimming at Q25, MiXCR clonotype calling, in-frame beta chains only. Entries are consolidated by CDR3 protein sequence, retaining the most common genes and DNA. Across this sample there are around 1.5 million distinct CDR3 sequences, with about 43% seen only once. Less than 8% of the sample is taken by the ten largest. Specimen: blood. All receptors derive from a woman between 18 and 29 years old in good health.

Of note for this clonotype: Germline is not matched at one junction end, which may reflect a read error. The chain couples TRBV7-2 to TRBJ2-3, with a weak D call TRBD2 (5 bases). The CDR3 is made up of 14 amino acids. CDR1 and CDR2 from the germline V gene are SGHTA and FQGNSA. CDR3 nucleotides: TGTGTCAGCAGCGCGACACTAGTTCCAGATACGCAGTATTTT. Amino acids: CVSSATLVPDTQYF.

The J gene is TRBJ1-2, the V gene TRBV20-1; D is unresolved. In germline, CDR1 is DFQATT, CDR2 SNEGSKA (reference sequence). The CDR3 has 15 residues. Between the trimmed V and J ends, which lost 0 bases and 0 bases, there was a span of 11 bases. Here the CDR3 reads CSARDYAAANYGYTF. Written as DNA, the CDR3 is TGCAGTGCTAGAGATTATGCGGCAGCTAACTATGGCTACACCTTC.

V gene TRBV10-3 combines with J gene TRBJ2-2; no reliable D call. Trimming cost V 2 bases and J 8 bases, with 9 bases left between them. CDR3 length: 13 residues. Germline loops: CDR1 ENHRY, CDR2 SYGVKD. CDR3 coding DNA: TGTGCCATCAGTGAGATGGATTCGGGGGAGCTGTTTTTT. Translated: CAISEMDSGELFF.

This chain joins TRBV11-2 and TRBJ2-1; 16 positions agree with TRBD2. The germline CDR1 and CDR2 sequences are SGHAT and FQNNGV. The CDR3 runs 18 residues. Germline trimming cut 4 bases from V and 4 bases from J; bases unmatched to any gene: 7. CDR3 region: CASSSQPGLAGGYNEQFF. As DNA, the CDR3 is TGTGCCAGCAGCTCCCAACCGGGACTAGCGGGGGGGTACAATGAGCAGTTCTTC. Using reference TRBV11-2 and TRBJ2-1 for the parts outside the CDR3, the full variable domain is EAGVAQSPRYKIIEKRQSVAFWCNPISGHATLYWYQQILGQGPKLLIQFQNNGVVDDSQLPKDRFSAERLKGVDSTLKIQPAKLEDSAVYLCASSSQPGLAGGYNEQFFGPGTRLTVL.

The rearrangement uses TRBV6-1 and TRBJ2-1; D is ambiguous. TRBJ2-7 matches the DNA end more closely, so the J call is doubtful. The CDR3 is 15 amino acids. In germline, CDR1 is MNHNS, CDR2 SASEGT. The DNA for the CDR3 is TGTGCCAGCAGTGAACCCCCAGGCTCCTACAATGAGCAGTACTTC. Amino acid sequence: CASSEPPGSYNEQYF.

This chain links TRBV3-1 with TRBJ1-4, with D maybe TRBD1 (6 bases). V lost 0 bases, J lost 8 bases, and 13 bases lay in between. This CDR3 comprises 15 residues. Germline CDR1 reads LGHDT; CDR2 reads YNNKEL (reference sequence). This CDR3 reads CASSQEERGREKLFF. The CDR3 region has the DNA TGTGCCAGCAGCCAAGAGGAAAGGGGGAGGGAAAAACTGTTTTTT.

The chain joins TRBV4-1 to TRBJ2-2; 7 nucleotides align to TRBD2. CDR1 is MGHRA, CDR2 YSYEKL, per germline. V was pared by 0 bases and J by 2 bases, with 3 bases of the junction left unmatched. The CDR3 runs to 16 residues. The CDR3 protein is CASSQEPGLNTGELFF. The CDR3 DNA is TGCGCCAGCAGCCAAGAACCGGGACTAAACACCGGGGAGCTGTTTTTT.

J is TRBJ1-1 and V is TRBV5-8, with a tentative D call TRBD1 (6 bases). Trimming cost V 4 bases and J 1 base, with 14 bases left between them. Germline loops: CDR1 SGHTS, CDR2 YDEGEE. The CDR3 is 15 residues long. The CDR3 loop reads CASSIRDRRNTEAFF. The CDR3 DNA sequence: TGTGCCAGCAGCATTAGAGACAGGCGGAACACTGAAGCTTTCTTT.

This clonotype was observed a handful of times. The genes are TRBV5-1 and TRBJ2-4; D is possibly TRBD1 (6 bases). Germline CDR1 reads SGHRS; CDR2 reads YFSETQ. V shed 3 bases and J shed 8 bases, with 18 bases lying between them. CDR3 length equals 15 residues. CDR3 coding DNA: TGCGCCAGCAGCTACTCAGGGCATGAGGGGGACATTCAGTACTTC. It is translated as CASSYSGHEGDIQYF. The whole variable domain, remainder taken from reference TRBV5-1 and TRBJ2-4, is KAGVTQTPRYLIKTRGQQVTLSCSPISGHRSVSWYQQTPGQGLQFLFEYFSETQRNKGNFPGRFSGRQFSNSRSEMNVSTLELGDSALYLCASSYSGHEGDIQYFGAGTRLSVL.

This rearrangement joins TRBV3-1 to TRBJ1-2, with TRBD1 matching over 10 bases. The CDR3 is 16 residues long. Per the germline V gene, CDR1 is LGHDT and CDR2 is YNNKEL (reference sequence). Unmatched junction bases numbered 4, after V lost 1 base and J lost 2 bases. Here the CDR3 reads CASSQGDRGENYGYTF. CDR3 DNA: TGTGCCAGCAGCCAAGGGGACAGGGGTGAGAACTATGGCTACACCTTC. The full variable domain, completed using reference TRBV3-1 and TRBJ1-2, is DTAVSQTPKYLVTQMGNDKSIKCEQNLGHDTMYWYKQDSKKFLKIMFSYNNKELIINETVPNRFSPKSPDKAHLNLHINSLELGDSAVYFCASSQGDRGENYGYTFGSGTRLTVV.

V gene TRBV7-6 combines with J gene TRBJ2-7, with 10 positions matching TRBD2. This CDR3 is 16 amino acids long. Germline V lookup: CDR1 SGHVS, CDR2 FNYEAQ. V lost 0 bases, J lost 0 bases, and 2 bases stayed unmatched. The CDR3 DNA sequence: TGTGCCAGCAGCTTAGCCCCTAGCGGGAGCTCCTACGAGCAGTACTTC. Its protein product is CASSLAPSGSSYEQYF. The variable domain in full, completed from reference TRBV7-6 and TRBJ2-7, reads GAGVSQSPRYKVTKRGQDVALRCDPISGHVSLYWYRQALGQGPEFLTYFNYEAQQDKSGLPNDRFSAERPEGSISTLTIQRTEQRDSAMYRCASSLAPSGSSYEQYFGPGTRLTVT.

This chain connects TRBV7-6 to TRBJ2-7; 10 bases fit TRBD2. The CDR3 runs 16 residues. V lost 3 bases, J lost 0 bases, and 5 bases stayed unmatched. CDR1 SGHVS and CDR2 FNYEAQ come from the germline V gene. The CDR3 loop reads CASSFLASGSSYEQYF. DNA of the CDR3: TGTGCCAGCAGCTTTTTGGCTAGCGGGAGCTCCTACGAGCAGTACTTC.

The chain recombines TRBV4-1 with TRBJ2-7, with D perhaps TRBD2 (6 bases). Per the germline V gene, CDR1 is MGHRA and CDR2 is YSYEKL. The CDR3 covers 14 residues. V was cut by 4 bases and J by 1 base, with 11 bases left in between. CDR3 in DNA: TGCGCCAGCAGCCGGGGCGGGGATTCCTACGAGCAGTACTTC. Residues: CASSRGGDSYEQYF.

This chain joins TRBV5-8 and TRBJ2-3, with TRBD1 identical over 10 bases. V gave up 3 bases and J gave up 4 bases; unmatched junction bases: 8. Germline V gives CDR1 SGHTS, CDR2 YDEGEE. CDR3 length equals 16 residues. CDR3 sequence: CASSSGQGIVADTQYF. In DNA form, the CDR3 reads TGTGCCAGCAGCTCGGGACAGGGGATAGTGGCAGATACGCAGTATTTT.

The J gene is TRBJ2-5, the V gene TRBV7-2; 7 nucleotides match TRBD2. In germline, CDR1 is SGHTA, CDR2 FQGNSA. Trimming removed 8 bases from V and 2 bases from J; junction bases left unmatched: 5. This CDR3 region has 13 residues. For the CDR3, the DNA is TGTGCCAGCGCGGGGAGGGTACAAGAGACCCAGTACTTC. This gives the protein CASAGRVQETQYF.

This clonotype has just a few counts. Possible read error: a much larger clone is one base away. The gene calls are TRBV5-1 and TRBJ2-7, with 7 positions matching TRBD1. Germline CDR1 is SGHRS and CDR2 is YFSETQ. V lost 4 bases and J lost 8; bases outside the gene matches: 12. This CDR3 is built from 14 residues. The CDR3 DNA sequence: TGCGCCAGCAGCGTATCCGGGACAGAGAAGCAGCAGTACTTC. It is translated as CASSVSGTEKQQYF.

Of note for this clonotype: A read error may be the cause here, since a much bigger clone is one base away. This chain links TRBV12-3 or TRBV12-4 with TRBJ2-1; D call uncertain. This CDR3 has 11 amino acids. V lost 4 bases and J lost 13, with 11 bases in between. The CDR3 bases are TGTGCCAGCAGTTCCCCGCCGGGCCAGTTCTTC. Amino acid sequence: CASSSPPGQFF.

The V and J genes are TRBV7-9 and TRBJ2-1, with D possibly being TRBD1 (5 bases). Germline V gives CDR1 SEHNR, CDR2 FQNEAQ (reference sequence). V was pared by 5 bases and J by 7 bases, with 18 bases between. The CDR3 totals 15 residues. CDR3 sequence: CASSLTGSGKNEQFF. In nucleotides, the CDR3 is TGTGCCAGCAGCCTAACCGGGTCAGGGAAGAATGAGCAGTTCTTC.

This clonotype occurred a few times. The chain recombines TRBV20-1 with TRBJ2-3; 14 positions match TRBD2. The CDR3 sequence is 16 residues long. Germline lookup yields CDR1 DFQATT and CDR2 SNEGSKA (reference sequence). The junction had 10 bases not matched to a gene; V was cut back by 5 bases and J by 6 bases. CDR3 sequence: CSAGGTSGGLVDTQYF. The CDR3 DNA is TGCAGTGCTGGGGGGACTAGCGGGGGACTAGTGGATACGCAGTATTTT.

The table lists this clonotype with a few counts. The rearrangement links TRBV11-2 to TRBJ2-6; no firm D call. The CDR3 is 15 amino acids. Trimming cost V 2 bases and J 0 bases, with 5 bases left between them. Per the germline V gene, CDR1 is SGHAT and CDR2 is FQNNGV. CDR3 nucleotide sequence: TGTGCCAGCAGCTTATTCCTCTCTGGGGCCAACGTCCTGACTTTC. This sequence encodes CASSLFLSGANVLTF.

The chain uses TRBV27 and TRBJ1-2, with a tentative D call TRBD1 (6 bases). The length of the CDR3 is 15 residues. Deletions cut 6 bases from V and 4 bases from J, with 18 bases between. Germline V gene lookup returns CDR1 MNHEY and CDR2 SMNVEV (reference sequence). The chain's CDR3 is CASSLRGGGGYGYTF. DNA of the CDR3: TGTGCCAGCAGCCTTCGGGGGGGAGGGGGCTATGGCTACACCTTC.

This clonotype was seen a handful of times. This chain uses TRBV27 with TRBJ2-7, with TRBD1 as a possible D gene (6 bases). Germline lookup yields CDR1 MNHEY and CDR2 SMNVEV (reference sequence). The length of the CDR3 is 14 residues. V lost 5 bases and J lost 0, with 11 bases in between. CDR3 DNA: TGTGCCAGCAGTACACCGGGACACTCCTACGAGCAGTACTTC. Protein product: CASSTPGHSYEQYF.

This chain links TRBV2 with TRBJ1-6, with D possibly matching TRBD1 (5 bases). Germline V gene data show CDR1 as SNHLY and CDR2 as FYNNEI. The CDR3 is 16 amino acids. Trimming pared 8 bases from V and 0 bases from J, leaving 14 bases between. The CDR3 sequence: CASGQGSSSYNSPLHF. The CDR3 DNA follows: TGTGCCAGCGGTCAGGGCTCGAGCTCCTATAATTCACCCCTCCACTTT.

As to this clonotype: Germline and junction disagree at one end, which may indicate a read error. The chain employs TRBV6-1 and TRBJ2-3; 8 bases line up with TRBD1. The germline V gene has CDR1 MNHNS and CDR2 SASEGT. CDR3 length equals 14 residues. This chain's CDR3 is CASSDPTGADTQYF. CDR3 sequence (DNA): TGCGCCAGCAGTGACCCGACAGGGGCAGATACGCAGTATTTT.

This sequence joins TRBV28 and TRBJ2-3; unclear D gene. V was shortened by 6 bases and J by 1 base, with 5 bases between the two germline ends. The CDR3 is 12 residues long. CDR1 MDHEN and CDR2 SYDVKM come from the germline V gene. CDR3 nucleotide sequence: TGTGCCAGCAGGGCTCGCACAGATACGCAGTATTTT. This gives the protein CASRARTDTQYF.

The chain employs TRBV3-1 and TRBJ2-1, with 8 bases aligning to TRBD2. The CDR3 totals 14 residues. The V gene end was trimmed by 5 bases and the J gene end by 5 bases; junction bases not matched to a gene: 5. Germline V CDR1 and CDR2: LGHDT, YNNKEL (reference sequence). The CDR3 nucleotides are TGTGCCAGCAGCAGGAGCGGGAGACACAATGAGCAGTTCTTC. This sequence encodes CASSRSGRHNEQFF.

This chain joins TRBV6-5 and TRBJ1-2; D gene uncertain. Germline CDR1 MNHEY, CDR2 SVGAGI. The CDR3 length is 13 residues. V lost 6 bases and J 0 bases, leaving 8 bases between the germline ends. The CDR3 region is CASRVSPNYGYTF. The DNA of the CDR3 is TGTGCCAGCAGAGTTTCACCTAACTATGGCTACACCTTC.

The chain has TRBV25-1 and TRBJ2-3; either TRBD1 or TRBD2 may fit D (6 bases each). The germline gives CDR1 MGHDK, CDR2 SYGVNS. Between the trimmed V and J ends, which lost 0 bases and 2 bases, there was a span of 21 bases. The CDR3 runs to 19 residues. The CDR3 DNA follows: TGTGCCAGCAGTGAATATTTTCTAGGGGGGCAGGATTACACAGATACGCAGTATTTT. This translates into CASSEYFLGGQDYTDTQYF.

CDR3 region: CASSIIAGTYQPQHF. The DNA of the CDR3 is TGTGCCAGCAGCATAATCGCCGGGACGTATCAGCCCCAGCATTTT. The rearrangement joins TRBV5-5 to TRBJ1-5, with a weak D call TRBD1 (5 bases). Trimming took off 4 bases at V and 5 bases at J, with 16 bases between the two ends. Germline lookup yields CDR1 SGHKS and CDR2 YYEKEE (reference sequence). The CDR3 spans 15 residues. Looking up the rest from reference TRBV5-5 and TRBJ1-5 gives the full variable domain: DAGVTQSPTHLIKTRGQQVTLRCSPISGHKSVSWYQQVLGQGPQFIFQYYEKEERGRGNFPDRFSARQFPNYSSELNVNALLLGDSALYLCASSIIAGTYQPQHFGDGTRLSIL.

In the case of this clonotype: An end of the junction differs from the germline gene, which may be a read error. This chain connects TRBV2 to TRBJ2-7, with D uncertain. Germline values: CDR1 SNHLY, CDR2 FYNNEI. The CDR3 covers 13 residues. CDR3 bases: TGTGCCGGCAGTGAGACCCTGTCCTACGAGCAGTACTTC. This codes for CAGSETLSYEQYF.